The 10 T cell receptor beta chains below were found in one sample sequenced in a study of T cells in Graves' hyperthyroidism and ophthalmopathy (dated 2019 in TCRdb). Libraries came from multiplex PCR. For sequencing, an Illumina HiSeq 2000 was employed. The TCR beta CDR3 regions were amplified from the RNA transcripts. The TCR CDR3 was subjected to a first round of RT-PCR using the HTBI primer set and the Qiagen OneStep RT-PCR kit. The public reads were run again by TCRdb, first through fastp at Q25 and then through MiXCR, and only productive beta chains were kept. When rows share a CDR3 protein, they turn into one entry using the most common DNA and genes. The sample data list approximately 700,000 distinct CDR3 sequences, and about 45% of these were observed just once. Approximately 6.8% of the sample is taken by the ten largest. Sequencing was carried out using peripheral blood or thyroid tissue (not recorded which). The receptors were gathered from an adult man with Graves' disease, either hyperthyroidism or ophthalmopathy (not recorded which).

The J gene is TRBJ1-1, the V gene TRBV2; D is possibly TRBD1 (6 bases). V lost 0 bases, J lost 0 bases, and 14 bases lay in between. The CDR3 is made up of 17 amino acids. CDR1 SNHLY and CDR2 FYNNEI come from the germline V gene. CDR3 DNA: TGTGCCAGCAGTGAAGCGCGGGGACACCGCGTGAACACTGAAGCTTTCTTT. This codes for CASSEARGHRVNTEAFF.

The chain has TRBV25-1 and TRBJ1-5; D gene unclear. The CDR3 is 14 residues long. Germline V gene data show CDR1 as MGHDK and CDR2 as SYGVNS. V shed 3 bases and J shed 1 base, with 7 bases lying between them. The CDR3 sequence: CASSDRLSNQPQHF. In nucleotides, the CDR3 is TGTGCCAGCAGTGACAGGTTGAGCAATCAGCCCCAGCATTTT.

The gene calls are TRBV12-5 and TRBJ1-5; D not certain. V was trimmed by 2 bases and J by 6 bases, leaving 2 bases between them. Germline-derived CDR1 and CDR2 are LGHNT and FRNRAP. The CDR3 has 11 residues. The CDR3 here is CASGLFQPQHF. As DNA, the CDR3 is TGTGCTAGTGGTTTGTTTCAGCCCCAGCATTTT.

The chain joins TRBV10-3 to TRBJ1-2; no clear D gene. This CDR3 region has 12 residues. Germline V CDR1 and CDR2: ENHRY, SYGVKD. Trimming removed 11 bases at V and 4 bases at J, with 14 bases between. The CDR3 loop reads CASGSLTYGYTF. The DNA of the CDR3 is TGTGCCTCTGGGTCCCTTACCTATGGCTACACCTTC.

This clonotype was counted many times. The genes are TRBV19 and TRBJ1-5, with TRBD1 matching 7 bases. Looked up from germline, CDR1 is LNHDA and CDR2 is SQIVND (reference sequence). CDR3 length equals 12 residues. With V trimmed by 10 bases and J by 6 bases, 6 bases remained unmatched. CDR3: CATQQGSQPQHF. The CDR3 nucleotides read TGTGCCACTCAACAGGGGTCTCAGCCCCAGCATTTT.

A few counts support this clonotype. The V gene is TRBV7-8, the J gene TRBJ1-6; D is unresolved. This CDR3 contains 16 residues. The ends were cut back, 1 base at V and 7 bases at J, with 14 bases in the middle. Per the germline V gene, CDR1 is SGHVS and CDR2 is FQNEAQ. The CDR3 nucleotides read TGTGCCAGCAGCTTAGATGGGTTGGGTTGGAATTCACCCCTCCACTTT. It yields the protein CASSLDGLGWNSPLHF.

This clonotype was seen ten or more times. This CDR3 reads CAISQGVGEKLFF. In nucleotides, the CDR3 is TGTGCCATCAGCCAGGGGGTTGGGGAAAAACTGTTTTTT. The chain uses TRBV10-3 and TRBJ1-4, with 7 bases lining up with TRBD1. The CDR3 spans 13 residues. V gave up 6 bases and J gave up 8 bases; unmatched junction bases: 6. Looked up from germline, CDR1 is ENHRY and CDR2 is SYGVKD.

As concerns this clonotype: A read error is likely, as this CDR3 ends without the conserved phenylalanine or tryptophan. Because the CDR3's place on the DNA is in doubt, the DNA is left out and the CDR3 is given as listed by TCRdb. This chain uses TRBV2 with TRBJ1-1; the table's D gene call, TRBD1, was not cross checked with the DNA. Looked up from germline, CDR1 is SNHLY and CDR2 is FYNNEI. The CDR3 is made up of 10 amino acids, end residues included. The CDR3 protein is CASSFGGRIY.

This clonotype appeared a single time. J is TRBJ1-5 and V is TRBV2; TRBD1 might be the D (5 bases). V lost 4 bases to trimming and J lost 0 bases, with 19 bases between them. The V gene's germline CDR1 is SNHLY and CDR2 FYNNEI. The CDR3 is made up of 18 amino acids. The CDR3 DNA follows: TGTGCCAGCAGTGGTTGGACTAGGGGAGGCTATAGCAATCAGCCCCAGCATTTT. Translated: CASSGWTRGGYSNQPQHF.

The sample holds many counts of this clonotype. V is TRBV29-1 and J is TRBJ1-4, with a possible D match to TRBD1 (5 bases). This CDR3 comprises 12 residues. Germline V gives CDR1 SQVTM, CDR2 ANQGSEA. V shed 6 bases and J shed 5 bases, with 10 bases lying between them. As DNA, the CDR3 is TGCAGCGTCAGGGTGACGAATGAAAAACTGTTTTTT. Its protein product is CSVRVTNEKLFF.